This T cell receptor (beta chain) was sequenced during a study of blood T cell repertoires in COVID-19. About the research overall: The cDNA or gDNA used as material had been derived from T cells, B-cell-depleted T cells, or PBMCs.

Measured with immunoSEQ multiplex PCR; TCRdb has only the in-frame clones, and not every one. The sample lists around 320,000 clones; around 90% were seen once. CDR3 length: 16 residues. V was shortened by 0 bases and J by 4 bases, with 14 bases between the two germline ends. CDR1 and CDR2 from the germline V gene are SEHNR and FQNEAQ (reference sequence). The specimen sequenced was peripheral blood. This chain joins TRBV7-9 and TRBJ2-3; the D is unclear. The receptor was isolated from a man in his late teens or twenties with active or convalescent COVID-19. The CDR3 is CASSLAQFRSPDTQYF. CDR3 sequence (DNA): TGTGCCAGCAGCTTAGCCCAGTTCCGGAGCCCAGATACGCAGTATTTT.